The rows below give T cell receptor beta chains drawn from one sample of a study of T cell repertoires in cytomegalovirus infection. In TCRdb, the reads were re-called with MiXCR into one record per CDR3 protein. The data show over 450,000 distinct CDR3 sequences, about 11% seen once. Sequencing was done on a sample of PBMCs. The receptors here all came from a human donor in good health (CMV status not recorded). Some clones in this sample may be carry-over from other donors' samples. CDR3s include the opening cysteine and the closing phenylalanine or tryptophan. The D gene is left open where the match is weak. Rows give clone size only sometimes, using once, few, many, or a class for an expanded clone.

>TRBV11-2|TRBJ2-7|TRBD2|few
TGTGCCAGCAGCGTAGTCCGGCGGGGGGGACGCTCCTACGAGCAGTACTTC
CASSVVRRGGRSYEQYF
>TRBV12-3/TRBV12-4|TRBJ2-3|TRBD1|.
TGTGCCAGCAGTCGGACAGGGGGCGTCACAGATACGCAGTATTTT
CASSRTGGVTDTQYF
>TRBV4-2|TRBJ1-3|.|many
TGTGCCAGCAGCCAAGATGGCCCTGGCTCTGGAAACACCATATATTTT
CASSQDGPGSGNTIYF
>TRBV7-2|TRBJ2-6|.|many
TGTGCCAGCAGGTCGGACAGTCCTGGGGCCAACGTCCTGACTTTC
CASRSDSPGANVLTF
>TRBV6-1|TRBJ2-2|TRBD1|many
TGTGCCAGCACCGACAGGGCGAACACCGGGGAGCTGTTTTTT
CASTDRANTGELFF
>TRBV12-3/TRBV12-4|TRBJ2-3|.|many
TGTGCCAGCACCCTCCAACGTGGGACACCCGGGGAGTATTTT
CASTLQRGTPGEYF
>TRBV7-9|TRBJ1-6|.|many
TGTGCCAGCAGCCTCGGGACCCGATTGAATTCACCCCTCCACTTT
CASSLGTRLNSPLHF
>TRBV11-3|TRBJ2-7|.|many
TGTGCCAGCAGCTTAGATCAAGACAGGCGATTCACCTACGAGCAGTACTTC
CASSLDQDRRFTYEQYF
>TRBV29-1|TRBJ2-7|.|few
TGCAGCGTTGAGGCCTGGGGTCTACTGGCCTACGAGCAGTACTTC
CSVEAWGLLAYEQYF
>TRBV6-6|TRBJ2-1|.|many
TGTGCCAGCAGTTACTCTCCAGGGTACAGGAGCTCCTACAATGAGCAGTTCTTC
CASSYSPGYRSSYNEQFF
>TRBV12-3/TRBV12-4|TRBJ1-2|.|few
TGTGCCAGCAGGAGTACTTTCTACACCTTC
CASRSTFYTF
>TRBV11-2|TRBJ1-2|.|.
TGTGCCAGCAGCTTAGACCAATCTTGGGGGGCTGGCTACACCTTC
CASSLDQSWGAGYTF
>TRBV20-1|TRBJ1-5|.|.
TGCAGTGCTAGAGGAATCGAGTACGGGCAGCAGGGCCGAGGACAGCCCCAGCATTTT
CSARGIEYGQQGRGQPQHF
>TRBV12-3/TRBV12-4|TRBJ1-5|.|many
TGTGCCAGCAGTTTAGGACGGGTTCGGGGGATTTATCAGCCCCAGCATTTT
CASSLGRVRGIYQPQHF
>TRBV27|TRBJ1-6|TRBD1|many
TGTGCCAGCAGTTACAGGGGAAGTAATTCACCCCTCCACTTT
CASSYRGSNSPLHF
>TRBV11-2|TRBJ2-7|.|many
TGTGCCAGCAGTGCGGGACAAGGCTACGAGCAGTACTTC
CASSAGQGYEQYF
>TRBV6-5|TRBJ2-1|TRBD1|many
TGTGCCAGCAGTTACCGACGTCGGACAGGGAGCTCCTACAATGAGCAGTTCTTC
CASSYRRRTGSSYNEQFF
>TRBV28|TRBJ1-1|.|many
TGTGCCAGCAGTTTATTAGACCGGGCGGATGAAGCTTTCTTT
CASSLLDRADEAFF
>TRBV11-2|TRBJ2-7|TRBD1|many
TGTGCCAGCAGCTTAAGCCGACAGGGTTTCTACGAGCAGTACTTC
CASSLSRQGFYEQYF
>TRBV11-2|TRBJ1-2|.|many
TGTGCCAGCAGCTTGGAAACAGCCTATGGCTACACCTTC
CASSLETAYGYTF
>TRBV20-1|TRBJ1-5|TRBD1|many
TGCAGTGCTAGGACAGGGGATCAGCCCCAGCATTTT
CSARTGDQPQHF
>TRBV7-6|TRBJ2-5|.|many
TGTGCCAGCAGCGGTCCCGGCGAGACCCAGTACTTC
CASSGPGETQYF
>TRBV28|TRBJ2-7|TRBD2|.
TGTGCCAGCAGCGTCAACTTTGCGCGGGAGTCCTACGAGCAGTACTTC
CASSVNFARESYEQYF
>TRBV5-6|TRBJ1-1|.|many
TGTGCCAGCAGCTTGGGGGGCTCCACTGAAGCTTTCTTT
CASSLGGSTEAFF
>TRBV29-1|TRBJ2-1|.|many
TGCAGCGTTGATCCTCAACTAGGAAGGGATTTCAATGAGCAGTTCTTC
CSVDPQLGRDFNEQFF
>TRBV20-1|TRBJ2-3|.|few
TGCAGTGCTAGTATGGGGGGCACAGATACGCAGTATTTT
CSASMGGTDTQYF
>TRBV14|TRBJ2-5|.|many
TGTGCCAGCAGCCAAGGAACGAGGTTTAAAGAGACCCAGTACTTC
CASSQGTRFKETQYF
>TRBV18|TRBJ2-1|TRBD2|many
TGTGCCAGCTCACCAGGGCGGGACAGGGCCCGACTAGCGGGATGGTATGAGCAGTTCTTC
CASSPGRDRARLAGWYEQFF
>TRBV6-1|TRBJ1-1|.|many
TGTGCCAGCAGTGAAAGAGGTCAGGGAGGTTCGAACACTGAAGCTTTCTTT
CASSERGQGGSNTEAFF
>TRBV12-3/TRBV12-4|TRBJ2-2|TRBD1|few
TGTGCCACGCAGACAGGGGACAACACCGGGGAGCTGTTTTTT
CATQTGDNTGELFF
>TRBV11-2|TRBJ1-6|.|.
TGTGCCAGCAGCTTCCTCAGGGTTAGCTCCTATAATTCACCCCTCCACTTT
CASSFLRVSSYNSPLHF
>TRBV12-3/TRBV12-4|TRBJ2-6|.|many
TGTGCCAGCATGGCGGCACCGGCGGGGGCCAACGTCCTGACTTTC
CASMAAPAGANVLTF
>TRBV12-5|TRBJ2-7|.|many
TGTGCTAGTGGTTTGGTACGAATAGCCACTTACGAGCAGTACTTC
CASGLVRIATYEQYF
>TRBV6-1|TRBJ2-2|.|many
TGTGCCAGCAGTGAAAATCTAGCCGGGGAGCTGTTTTTT
CASSENLAGELFF
>TRBV7-8|TRBJ2-7|.|many
TGTGCCAGCAGCTTAGTACTTCAGGGGAACTACGAGCAGTACTTC
CASSLVLQGNYEQYF
>TRBV28|TRBJ2-7|TRBD2|many
TGTGCCAGCAGTCCCTGGGGTAGCGGGAGCTCCTACGAGCAGTACTTC
CASSPWGSGSSYEQYF
>TRBV11-3|TRBJ1-5|TRBD1|many
TGTGCCAGCAGCTTAGGGGGACAGGGTCGGAATCAGCCCCAGCATTTT
CASSLGGQGRNQPQHF
>TRBV7-9|TRBJ2-1|TRBD2|many
TGTGCCAGCAGCCCCCTGGGACTAGCGGGGTCCTACAATGAGCAGTTCTTC
CASSPLGLAGSYNEQFF
>TRBV5-1|TRBJ2-1|.|many
TGCGCCAGCAGCTTGGAACCGTTCGGAAATGAGCAGTTCTTC
CASSLEPFGNEQFF
>TRBV7-8|TRBJ1-4|.|many
TGTGCCAGCAGCTTAGGGTTGGGGGGCAGAGAAAAACTGTTTTTT
CASSLGLGGREKLFF
>TRBV20-1|TRBJ1-1|.|.
TGCAGTGCTAGTGGACGGATGAACACTGAAGCTTTCTTT
CSASGRMNTEAFF
>TRBV7-9|TRBJ2-7|TRBD2|few
TGTGCCAGTACCCCTGGCGGGAGGCCAACCTACGAGCAGTACTTC
CASTPGGRPTYEQYF
>TRBV7-9|TRBJ2-1|.|.
TGTGCCAGCAGCTTAACCCCTGGGGTGTCTTCCTACAATGAGCAGTTCTTC
CASSLTPGVSSYNEQFF
>TRBV10-3|TRBJ2-1|.|many
TGTGCCATCAGTGAGTACGATGAGCAGTTCTTC
CAISEYDEQFF
>TRBV19|TRBJ2-3|.|many
TGTGCCAGTAGGTCCTGGAGGGACACCCCAGATACGCAGTATTTT
CASRSWRDTPDTQYF
>TRBV11-1|TRBJ1-4|.|many
TGTGCCAGCAGCGCCGTAGGGAATGAAAAACTGTTTTTT
CASSAVGNEKLFF
>TRBV19|TRBJ1-5|.|many
TGTGCCAGTAGTATCATCCCTAGCAATCAGCCCCAGCATTTT
CASSIIPSNQPQHF
>TRBV6-1|TRBJ2-2|.|many
TGTGCCAGCAGTGAAGAAGAGCCCGGGGAGCTGTTTTTT
CASSEEEPGELFF
>TRBV3-1|TRBJ1-1|.|few
TGTGCCAGCAGCCATACAGGCTTTGAAGCTTTCTTT
CASSHTGFEAFF
>TRBV7-8|TRBJ2-3|.|many
TGTGCCAGCAGCTTAGCCGTATCTCAGCGGACTAGCACAGATACGCAGTATTTT
CASSLAVSQRTSTDTQYF
>TRBV5-1|TRBJ2-5|TRBD1|many
TGCGCCAGCAGCCCACTGACAGGGGGACAAGAGACCCAGTACTTC
CASSPLTGGQETQYF
>TRBV28|TRBJ2-1|TRBD1|.
TGTGCCAGCAGGTCCCGGACAGGGCCCTACAATGAGCAGTTCTTC
CASRSRTGPYNEQFF
>TRBV7-8|TRBJ2-1|TRBD2|many
TGTGCCAGCAGCCGGGAGGGGGACTACAATGAGCAGTTCTTC
CASSREGDYNEQFF
>TRBV6-1|TRBJ1-1|.|few
TGTGCCAGCGGGGAAAACCCCTCGGGGCTGAACACTGAAGCTTTCTTT
CASGENPSGLNTEAFF
>TRBV19|TRBJ1-4|.|many
TGTGCCAGTAGTATGCGCGCTTCGACCCAAACTAATGGTGAAAAACTGTTTTTT
CASSMRASTQTNGEKLFF
>TRBV12-3/TRBV12-4|TRBJ1-2|.|many
TGTGCCAGCAGTTTGAGGCAAAGCTATGGCTACACCTTC
CASSLRQSYGYTF
>TRBV7-9|TRBJ2-2|.|.
TGTGCCAGCAGCTTAGCGGAATCGAGGGCCGGGGAGCTGTTTTTT
CASSLAESRAGELFF